These T cell receptor beta chains were read from a single sample in a study of CD8+ T cells in alopecia areata. Only in-frame clones appear in the TCRdb table, and some are missing; sequencing was by immunoSEQ multiplex PCR. Of approximately 170,000 clones detected, around three fifths appear once; the ten largest clones hold 13% to 15%. The sequenced sample was CD4+ T cells sorted from blood, obtained at week 24, from a patient treated with tofacitinib. The receptors derive from a human donor with alopecia areata. Both conserved end residues are part of each CDR3. The order of the fields is J gene, clone size, V gene, D gene, CDR3 protein, CDR3 DNA. The D gene is left open where the match is weak. Clone sizes are given selectively: once, few, many, or a class where the clone is expanded.

J: TRBJ2-7
size: NA
V: TRBV30
D: NA
CDR3: CAWKAPYEQYF
DNA: TGTGCCTGGAAAGCTCCCTACGAGCAGTACTTC

J: TRBJ1-5
size: NA
V: TRBV5-6
D: NA
CDR3: CASSRGAEIRGYQPQHF
DNA: TGTGCCAGCAGCCGGGGAGCAGAGATTCGAGGCTATCAGCCCCAGCATTTT

J: TRBJ1-1
size: NA
V: TRBV29-1
D: NA
CDR3: CSASTREDTEAFF
DNA: TGCAGCGCCTCGACGCGAGAGGACACTGAAGCTTTCTTT

J: TRBJ2-5
size: NA
V: TRBV29-1
D: TRBD1
CDR3: CSVKPTGRETQYF
DNA: TGCAGCGTTAAACCGACAGGGAGAGAGACCCAGTACTTC

J: TRBJ2-3
size: NA
V: TRBV5-6
D: TRBD1
CDR3: CASSLLDRVPDTQYF
DNA: TGTGCCAGCAGCTTGTTGGACAGGGTCCCAGATACGCAGTATTTT

J: TRBJ2-1
size: NA
V: TRBV30
D: TRBD2
CDR3: CAWSKRGGLYEQFF
DNA: TGTGCCTGGAGTAAACGGGGGGGCCTCTATGAGCAGTTCTTC

J: TRBJ2-5
size: NA
V: TRBV2
D: NA
CDR3: CASSGRNPGETQYF
DNA: TGTGCCAGCAGTGGACGCAATCCAGGAGAGACCCAGTACTTC

J: TRBJ1-1
size: NA
V: TRBV5-1
D: NA
CDR3: CASSQQGPTEAFF
DNA: TGCGCCAGCAGCCAGCAGGGACCCACTGAAGCTTTCTTT

J: TRBJ2-5
size: NA
V: TRBV29-1
D: NA
CDR3: CSVASGGLEETQYF
DNA: TGCAGCGTTGCCTCGGGGGGCTTGGAGGAGACCCAGTACTTC

J: TRBJ2-6
size: once
V: TRBV30
D: NA
CDR3: CRGGSGANVLTF
DNA: TGTCGTGGCGGCTCTGGGGCCAACGTCCTGACTTTC

J: TRBJ2-3
size: once
V: TRBV6-5
D: TRBD2
CDR3: CASSYSTGGHSDTQYF
DNA: TGTGCCAGCAGTTACTCCACGGGGGGGCATTCAGATACGCAGTATTTT

J: TRBJ1-1
size: few
V: TRBV29-1
D: TRBD1
CDR3: CSSQGAVGEAFF
DNA: TGCAGCTCACAGGGGGCGGTGGGTGAAGCTTTCTTT

J: TRBJ2-3
size: NA
V: TRBV30
D: TRBD2
CDR3: CAWSVPGGPVDTQYF
DNA: TGTGCCTGGAGTGTACCGGGGGGGCCGGTAGATACGCAGTATTTT

J: TRBJ1-5
size: NA
V: TRBV11-2
D: TRBD1
CDR3: CASSLGQGSNQPQHF
DNA: TGTGCCAGCAGCTTGGGACAGGGCTCCAATCAGCCCCAGCATTTT

J: TRBJ2-7
size: NA
V: TRBV29-1
D: NA
CDR3: CSVLSWAGQYF
DNA: TGCAGCGTTCTCAGCTGGGCGGGGCAGTACTTC

J: TRBJ2-2
size: NA
V: TRBV7-9
D: TRBD1
CDR3: CASSLQGASGELFF
DNA: TGTGCCAGCAGCTTACAGGGGGCATCCGGGGAGCTGTTTTTT

J: TRBJ2-1
size: NA
V: TRBV11-3
D: TRBD1
CDR3: CASDSSDRSYNEQFF
DNA: TGTGCCAGCGACTCTTCGGACAGGTCCTACAATGAGCAGTTCTTC

J: TRBJ2-5
size: NA
V: TRBV5-1
D: NA
CDR3: CASGSRVEETQYF
DNA: TGCGCCAGCGGTTCCCGGGTTGAGGAGACCCAGTACTTC

J: TRBJ2-7
size: few
V: TRBV29-1
D: TRBD2
CDR3: CSGKTSGGPDEQYF
DNA: TGCAGCGGCAAGACTAGCGGGGGGCCGGACGAGCAGTACTTC

J: TRBJ2-5
size: NA
V: TRBV29-1
D: TRBD1
CDR3: CSVGLRGRRETQYF
DNA: TGCAGCGTTGGTCTCAGGGGGCGCCGAGAGACCCAGTACTTC

J: TRBJ2-5
size: NA
V: TRBV29-1
D: NA
CDR3: CSARLGAQQETQYF
DNA: TGCAGCGCCCGATTGGGTGCTCAACAAGAGACCCAGTACTTC

J: TRBJ2-1
size: few
V: TRBV6-6
D: TRBD1
CDR3: CASSPVPGQGAEQFF
DNA: TGTGCCAGCAGCCCTGTCCCGGGACAGGGGGCTGAGCAGTTCTTC

J: TRBJ2-3
size: few
V: TRBV6-1
D: TRBD2
CDR3: CASSPAGDHTDTQYF
DNA: TGTGCCAGCAGCCCAGCGGGGGATCACACAGATACGCAGTATTTT

J: TRBJ1-1
size: NA
V: TRBV30
D: NA
CDR3: CAWRSLRRAFF
DNA: TGTGCCTGGAGGAGCTTGCGTCGAGCTTTCTTT

J: TRBJ1-1
size: NA
V: TRBV11-2
D: NA
CDR3: CASSLDSLAEAFF
DNA: TGTGCCAGCAGCTTAGACTCCCTGGCTGAAGCTTTCTTT

J: TRBJ1-3
size: NA
V: TRBV5-1
D: TRBD1
CDR3: CASSRGQGTYTIYF
DNA: TGCGCCAGCAGCCGCGGACAGGGGACATACACCATATATTTT

J: TRBJ1-1
size: NA
V: TRBV18
D: NA
CDR3: CASSAVRGETEAFF
DNA: TGTGCCAGCTCAGCCGTCAGGGGTGAAACTGAAGCTTTCTTT

J: TRBJ1-6
size: NA
V: TRBV30
D: NA
CDR3: CAWSVRGGVISSPLHF
DNA: TGTGCCTGGAGTGTACGCGGGGGCGTGATATCATCACCCCTCCACTTT

J: TRBJ1-1
size: few
V: TRBV28
D: NA
CDR3: CASTGTMNTEAFF
DNA: TGTGCCAGCACGGGAACCATGAACACTGAAGCTTTCTTT

J: TRBJ2-5
size: NA
V: TRBV5-1
D: TRBD1
CDR3: CASSLGAGGETQYF
DNA: TGCGCCAGCAGCTTGGGTGCAGGGGGAGAGACCCAGTACTTC

J: TRBJ2-3
size: NA
V: TRBV9
D: TRBD2
CDR3: CASSETSGGLNTQYF
DNA: TGTGCCAGCAGCGAGACTAGCGGGGGGCTGAATACGCAGTATTTT